Described below is a single T cell receptor (beta chain) sequence and its context. The data are from a study of T cells in Graves' hyperthyroidism and ophthalmopathy. About the study: It was at initial diagnosis, before any treatment, that peripheral blood was collected.

Researchers took RNA transcripts and amplified the TCR beta CDR3 regions from them. First-round RT-PCR with HTBI primers amplified the TCR CDR3 region. One entry per CDR3 protein results from TCRdb running MiXCR on the multiplex PCR reads. The table has approximately 400,000 distinct CDR3 sequences, approximately 19% seen once. CDR3 size: 14 residues. The trim removed 5 bases at V and 7 bases at J, leaving 11 bases unmatched. Germline V gene lookup returns CDR1 SQVTM and CDR2 ANQGSEA. The sequenced material came from blood. The chain recombines TRBV29-1 with TRBJ2-5, with 9 nucleotides matching TRBD2. The receptor comes from a woman younger than 30 with Graves' hyperthyroidism. The CDR3 bases are TGCAGCGTTACTGGATTAGCGGGGGTGGGGACCCAGTACTTC. The encoded protein is CSVTGLAGVGTQYF.